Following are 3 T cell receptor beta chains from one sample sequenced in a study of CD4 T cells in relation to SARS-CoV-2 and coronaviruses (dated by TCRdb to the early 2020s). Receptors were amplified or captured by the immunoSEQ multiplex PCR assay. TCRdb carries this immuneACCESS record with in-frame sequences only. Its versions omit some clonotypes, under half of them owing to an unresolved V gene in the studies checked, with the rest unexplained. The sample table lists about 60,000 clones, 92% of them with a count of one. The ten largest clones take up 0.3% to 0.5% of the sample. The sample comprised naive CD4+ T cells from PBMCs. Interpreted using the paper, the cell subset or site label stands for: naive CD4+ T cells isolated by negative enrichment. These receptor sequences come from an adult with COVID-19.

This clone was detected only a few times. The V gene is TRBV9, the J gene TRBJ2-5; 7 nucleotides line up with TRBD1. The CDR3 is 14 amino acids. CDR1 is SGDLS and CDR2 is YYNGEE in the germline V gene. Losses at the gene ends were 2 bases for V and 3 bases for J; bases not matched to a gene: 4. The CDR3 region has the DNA TGTGCCAGCAGCGTGTCAGGGACAGAAGAGACCCAGTACTTC. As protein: CASSVSGTEETQYF.

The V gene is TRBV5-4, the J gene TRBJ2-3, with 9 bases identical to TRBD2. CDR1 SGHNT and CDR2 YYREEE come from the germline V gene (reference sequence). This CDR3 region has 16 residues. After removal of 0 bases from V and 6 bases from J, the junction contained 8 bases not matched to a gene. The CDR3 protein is CASSLAAGGPVDTQYF. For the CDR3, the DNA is TGTGCCAGCAGCTTGGCCGCGGGAGGGCCGGTGGATACGCAGTATTTT.

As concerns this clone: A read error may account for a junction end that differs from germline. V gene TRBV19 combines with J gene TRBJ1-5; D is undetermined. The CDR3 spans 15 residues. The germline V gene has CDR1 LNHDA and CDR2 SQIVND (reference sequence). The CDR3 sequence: CASNIGRGIPQPQHF. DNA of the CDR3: TGTGCCAGTAATATAGGGAGAGGGATTCCTCAGCCCCAGCATTTT.